This entry lists 28 T cell receptor beta chains sequenced from one sample in a study of cytomegalovirus exposure and HLA in healthy donors. Libraries were prepared by immunoSEQ multiplex PCR; TCRdb keeps only in-frame clonotypes and omits some of them. In the table there are 150,000 to 200,000 clones, roughly nine tenths of which are singletons. Sequenced material: PBMCs. These receptors were taken from a man aged 18 to 30 in good health and CMV-seropositive.

This clone was seen only once. One junction end disagrees with the germline gene, perhaps due to a read error. The chain combines TRBV7-3 with TRBJ2-3, with a weak D call TRBD2 (5 bases). This CDR3 region has 15 residues. Germline assignment: CDR1 SGHTA and CDR2 FQGTGA. The CDR3: CASSLTRTSTDTQYF. The CDR3 DNA reads as TGTGCCAGCAGCCTAACTAGGACTAGCACAGATACGCAGTATTTT. The full variable domain, completed using reference TRBV7-3 and TRBJ2-3, is GAGVSQTPSNKVTEKGKYVELRCDPISGHTALYWYRQSLGQGPEFLIYFQGTGAADDSGLPNDRFFAVRPEGSVSTLKIQRTERGDSAVYLCASSLTRTSTDTQYFGPGTRLTVL.

This rearrangement joins TRBV13 to TRBJ1-2, with D perhaps TRBD1 (5 bases). CDR1 is PRHDT and CDR2 is FYEKMQ in the germline V gene (reference sequence). The CDR3 length is 14 residues. The V gene lost 0 bases and the J gene lost 7 bases, with 12 bases spanning the gap. The CDR3 loop reads CASSLGGGASGYTF. The CDR3 nucleotides read TGTGCCAGCAGCTTAGGCGGAGGGGCTAGTGGCTACACCTTC.

This clone was seen once. This chain uses TRBV6-5 with TRBJ2-7; 10 bases match TRBD1. The CDR3 contains 12 residues. From germline, CDR1 is MNHEY and CDR2 SVGAGI. Trimming took 10 bases from V and 3 from J; bases not matched to a gene: 3. CDR3 loop: CATRTGGYEQYF. The CDR3 region has the DNA TGTGCCACCAGGACAGGGGGCTACGAGCAGTACTTC.

The chain links TRBV6-5 to TRBJ2-5, with a tentative D call TRBD2 (5 bases). Germline assignment: CDR1 MNHEY and CDR2 SVGAGI. Trimming took off 0 bases at V and 3 bases at J, with 5 bases between the two ends. CDR3 length equals 13 residues. The DNA of the CDR3 is TGTGCCAGCAGTTACTCACTAGAAGAGACCCAGTACTTC. Its translation: CASSYSLEETQYF.

J is TRBJ2-4 and V is TRBV6-1; TRBD2 aligns across 11 bases. CDR1 and CDR2 from the germline V gene are MNHNS and SASEGT. V was pared by 1 base and J by 15 bases, with 8 bases of the junction left unmatched. The CDR3 runs to 14 residues. CDR3: CASSEGGTSGGRYF. The CDR3 DNA sequence: TGTGCCAGCAGTGAAGGGGGAACTAGCGGGGGTCGGTACTTC.

The CDR3 region is CASSPGQGNAEAFF. DNA for the CDR3: TGTGCCAGCAGCCCCGGACAGGGTAACGCTGAAGCTTTCTTT. V usage is TRBV9 and J usage is TRBJ1-1, with 8 bases fitting TRBD1. This CDR3 has 14 residues. V shed 4 bases, J shed 6 bases, and the junction held 8 bases outside the gene matches. Germline V gene data show CDR1 as SGDLS and CDR2 as YYNGEE.

V usage is TRBV11-2 and J usage is TRBJ2-7, with 10 bases fitting TRBD2. Germline V gene lookup returns CDR1 SGHAT and CDR2 FQNNGV. The ends lost 1 base at V and 3 bases at J; junction bases unmatched: 3. This CDR3 contains 15 residues. CDR3 coding DNA: TGTGCCAGCAGCTTAGCACTAGCGGGGCTCTACGAGCAGTACTTC. Translated: CASSLALAGLYEQYF.

This clone was recorded once. The J gene is TRBJ2-6, the V gene TRBV30; D is possibly TRBD1 (5 bases). The ends were cut back, 4 bases at V and 2 bases at J, with 9 bases in the middle. Germline loops: CDR1 GTSNPN, CDR2 SVGIG (reference sequence). This CDR3 has 14 residues. The CDR3 region is CAWNPQAGANVLTF. The CDR3 DNA reads TGTGCCTGGAACCCACAGGCTGGGGCCAACGTCCTGACTTTC.

This rearrangement joins TRBV27 to TRBJ2-3; D is possibly TRBD2 (6 bases). The V and J ends lost 5 bases and 7 bases respectively, with 10 bases between them. This CDR3 region has 12 residues. CDR1 MNHEY and CDR2 SMNVEV come from the germline V gene (reference sequence). The CDR3 nucleotides read TGTGCCAGCAGTCCCGGAGGGCATACGCAGTATTTT. Its protein is CASSPGGHTQYF.

The V and J genes are TRBV28 and TRBJ1-1; no reliable D call. This CDR3 is 15 amino acids long. In germline, CDR1 is MDHEN, CDR2 SYDVKM. V lost 8 bases to trimming and J lost 1 base, with 17 bases between them. CDR3 bases: TGTGCCAGCGCCCCGTCCGAGGAGGGGAACACTGAAGCTTTCTTT. Residues: CASAPSEEGNTEAFF. Combining the CDR3 with reference TRBV28 and TRBJ1-1 gives the whole variable domain DVKVTQSSRYLVKRTGEKVFLECVQDMDHENMFWYRQDPGLGLRLIYFSYDVKMKEKGDIPEGYSVSREKKERFSLILESASTNQTSMYLCASAPSEEGNTEAFFGQGTRLTVV.

This rearrangement joins TRBV4-3 to TRBJ2-6; TRBD1 matches 7 bases. The CDR3 sequence is 17 residues long. Germline loops: CDR1 LGHNA, CDR2 YSLEER. V gave up 0 bases and J gave up 0 bases; unmatched junction bases: 2. As DNA, the CDR3 is TGCGCCAGCAGCCAAGAGGGACAGTTCTCTGGGGCCAACGTCCTGACTTTC. It codes for CASSQEGQFSGANVLTF.

The J gene is TRBJ2-1, the V gene TRBV6-5; D uncertain. The germline CDR1 and CDR2 sequences are MNHEY and SVGAGI. There are 15 residues in the CDR3. Deletions cut 2 bases from V and 2 bases from J, with 10 bases between. The CDR3 protein is CASSYTEAPYNEQFF. DNA for the CDR3: TGTGCCAGCAGTTACACCGAGGCCCCCTACAATGAGCAGTTCTTC.

The chain recombines TRBV7-9 with TRBJ1-4; 7 bases are shared with TRBD1. Per germline, CDR1 SEHNR and CDR2 FQNEAQ (reference sequence). V was clipped by 4 bases and J by 4 bases; unmatched bases: 9. The CDR3 is made up of 16 amino acids. The DNA for the CDR3 is TGTGCCAGCAGCTCTCCCGACAGGGCCCTTAATGAAAAACTGTTTTTT. Translating gives CASSSPDRALNEKLFF.

CDR3 nucleotide sequence: TGCGCCAGCGCCCAGGGGCAACTAGCGGGAGTGGCGGAGACCCAGTACTTC. As protein: CASAQGQLAGVAETQYF. The V gene is TRBV5-1, the J gene TRBJ2-5, with TRBD2 matching 11 bases. Germline-derived CDR1 and CDR2 are SGHRS and YFSETQ. The V and J ends lost 7 bases and 5 bases, in that order; junction bases with no gene match: 16. This CDR3 is 17 amino acids long.

This sequence joins TRBV10-1 and TRBJ2-7; 8 positions agree with TRBD2. The CDR3 spans 14 residues. V lost 8 bases, J lost 4 bases, and 10 bases stayed unmatched. Germline lookup yields CDR1 WNHNN and CDR2 SYGVQD (reference sequence). The CDR3 DNA reads as TGCGCCAGCTCGCGTACCGGGAGGGGTTACGAGCAGTACTTC. This sequence encodes CASSRTGRGYEQYF.

This sequence joins TRBV4-3 and TRBJ1-2; 10 nucleotides align to TRBD1. The germline CDR1 and CDR2 sequences are LGHNA and YSLEER. J was trimmed by 4 bases and V by 3 bases; bases with no gene match: 5. The CDR3 runs 15 residues. This chain's CDR3 is CASSHGTGASYGYTF. CDR3 DNA sequence: TGCGCCAGCAGCCACGGGACAGGGGCATCCTATGGCTACACCTTC.

The chain couples TRBV7-2 to TRBJ2-7; 7 bases match TRBD1. From germline, CDR1 is SGHTA and CDR2 FQGNSA. The CDR3 is 13 amino acids. V trimming: 5 bases; J trimming: 7 bases; junction bases outside the gene matches: 8. The DNA of the CDR3 is TGTGCCAGCAGCGAAGGGACAGCTTGGGAGCAGTACTTC. Protein: CASSEGTAWEQYF.

V and J are TRBV6-6 and TRBJ1-2, with D possibly being TRBD1 (6 bases). The CDR3 extends over 14 amino acids. CDR1 is MNHNY, CDR2 SVGAGI, per germline (reference sequence). V dropped 1 base and J dropped 6 bases, with 12 bases sitting between them. DNA of the CDR3: TGTGCCAGCAGTTACTTTACGGGGGGCCATGGCTACACCTTC. It encodes CASSYFTGGHGYTF.

V usage is TRBV27 and J usage is TRBJ2-3, with TRBD2 matching over 14 bases. The CDR3 runs 17 residues. CDR1 is MNHEY, CDR2 SMNVEV, per germline (reference sequence). With V trimmed by 5 bases and J by 1 base, 5 bases remained unmatched. The CDR3 nucleotides read TGTGCCAGCAGTGGGACTAGCGGGAGCGGGGGCACAGATACGCAGTATTTT. Its translation: CASSGTSGSGGTDTQYF.

The sample holds a few counts of this clone. The chain carries TRBV18 and TRBJ2-1; 7 nucleotides agree with TRBD1. The CDR3 contains 16 residues. V lost 0 bases and J lost 1; bases outside the gene matches: 3. Germline assignment: CDR1 KGHSH and CDR2 LQKENI. The DNA for the CDR3 is TGTGCCAGCTCACCACCACGGGACAGATCCTACAATGAGCAGTTCTTC. Translating gives CASSPPRDRSYNEQFF. The full variable domain, rest sourced from reference TRBV18 and TRBJ2-1, is NAGVMQNPRHLVRRRGQEARLRCSPMKGHSHVYWYRQLPEEGLKFMVYLQKENIIDESGMPKERFSAEFPKEGPSILRIQQVVRGDSAAYFCASSPPRDRSYNEQFFGPGTRLTVL.

The gene calls are TRBV11-2 and TRBJ2-7; unclear D gene. The CDR3 covers 14 residues. Trimming removed 5 bases from V and 9 bases from J, with 20 bases in between. CDR1 and CDR2 (germline): SGHAT, FQNNGV. CDR3 amino acids: CASSRTDTFFGQYF. CDR3 DNA: TGTGCCAGCAGCCGTACCGACACCTTTTTCGGGCAGTACTTC.

The sample holds one count of this clone. The chain employs TRBV27 and TRBJ2-1; TRBD2 matches at 12 bases. CDR1 and CDR2 (germline): MNHEY, SMNVEV (reference sequence). This CDR3 comprises 15 residues. V shed 5 bases, J shed 9 bases, and the junction held 8 bases outside the gene matches. Here the CDR3 reads CASSPTSGGSGEQFF. In DNA, the CDR3 is TGTGCCAGCAGTCCCACTAGCGGGGGGTCCGGTGAGCAGTTCTTC.

V gene TRBV4-3 combines with J gene TRBJ2-7; possibly TRBD1 for D (6 bases). Looked up from germline, CDR1 is LGHNA and CDR2 is YSLEER. V was shortened by 6 bases and J by 3 bases, with 18 bases between the two germline ends. This CDR3 has 15 residues. CDR3 coding DNA: TGCGCCAGCAGTCGGGACAAAGGAAACCACTACGAGCAGTACTTC. This gives the protein CASSRDKGNHYEQYF.

This chain joins TRBV7-9 and TRBJ1-4; unclear D gene. This CDR3 is 14 amino acids long. The germline gives CDR1 SEHNR, CDR2 FQNEAQ (reference sequence). Trimming stripped 5 bases from V and 4 bases from J, with 11 bases between. The DNA of the CDR3 is TGTGCCAGCAGCCCTGGGAGGTTTAATGAAAAACTGTTTTTT. This encodes CASSPGRFNEKLFF.

The chain uses TRBV7-2 and TRBJ1-1, with 9 bases matching TRBD1. This CDR3 region has 13 residues. Germline V gene data show CDR1 as SGHTA and CDR2 as FQGNSA. Germline trimming cut 3 bases from V and 7 bases from J; bases unmatched to any gene: 3. CDR3 sequence (DNA): TGTGCCAGCAGCTTCGGACAGGGGAATGAAGCTTTCTTT. This codes for CASSFGQGNEAFF.

A remark on this clone: Distinct nucleotide sequences in the sample also encode this CDR3. This chain links TRBV18 with TRBJ1-5; no firm D call. The germline V gene encodes CDR1 KGHSH and CDR2 LQKENI. Trimming pared 2 bases from V and 5 bases from J, leaving 7 bases between. The CDR3 has 13 residues. As DNA, the CDR3 is TGTGCCAGCTCACCAGGGAGAGATCAGCCCCAGCATTTT. Its protein product is CASSPGRDQPQHF.

This clone was seen a single time. This chain joins TRBV4-1 and TRBJ1-3; no clear D. The length of the CDR3 is 17 residues. CDR1 and CDR2 from the germline V gene are MGHRA and YSYEKL. V was shortened by 4 bases and J by 0 bases, with 16 bases between the two germline ends. DNA for the CDR3: TGCGCCAGCAGCCCCCTCCCCGACTACAGCTCTGGAAACACCATATATTTT. Its protein product is CASSPLPDYSSGNTIYF.

Comment on this clone: One junction end does not reproduce the germline sequence, and a read error may be involved. This chain connects TRBV7-7 to TRBJ2-6; D is unresolved. There are 14 residues in the CDR3. Per the germline V gene, CDR1 is SSHAT and CDR2 is FNYEAQ (reference sequence). CDR3 residues: CASSLELGANVLTF. In DNA form, the CDR3 reads TGTGCTAGCAGCTTAGAACTTGGGGCCAACGTCCTGACTTTC.